The rows below give T cell receptor beta chains drawn from one sample of a study of T cell responses to AZD1222 COVID-19 vaccine. Produced via immunoSEQ multiplex PCR; TCRdb's table is partial and in-frame only. Altogether 150,000 or so clones are present, over 85% being singletons, with the ten largest covering 18%. Here the sequenced sample was peripheral blood, taken on day 0 of AZD1222 vaccination. Receptors were obtained from an adult in good health. Both conserved end residues are part of each CDR3. The order of the fields is clone size, J gene, D gene, V gene, CDR3 protein, CDR3 DNA. A D gene is named only where the DNA matches it firmly. Clone size is given for some rows only: seen once, a few or many times, or a class if the clone is expanded.

clone_size: .
j_call: TRBJ1-1
d_call: TRBD1
v_call: TRBV5-4
cdr3_aa: CASSPRTGETEAFF
cdr3_nt: TGTGCCAGCAGCCCGCGGACAGGGGAAACTGAAGCTTTCTTT

clone_size: .
j_call: TRBJ1-1
d_call: .
v_call: TRBV7-6
cdr3_aa: CASSPGAYANTEAFF
cdr3_nt: TGTGCCAGCAGTCCCGGGGCGTACGCGAACACTGAAGCTTTCTTT

clone_size: .
j_call: TRBJ2-7
d_call: .
v_call: TRBV11-2
cdr3_aa: CASTLILQGREQYF
cdr3_nt: TGTGCCAGCACACTTATCTTACAGGGAAGGGAGCAGTACTTC

clone_size: .
j_call: TRBJ2-2
d_call: TRBD1
v_call: TRBV18
cdr3_aa: CASSPSMTGKSGELFF
cdr3_nt: TGTGCCAGCTCACCATCGATGACAGGGAAGTCCGGGGAGCTGTTTTTT

clone_size: once
j_call: TRBJ1-1
d_call: .
v_call: TRBV30
cdr3_aa: CAWSGWENRVVTEAFF
cdr3_nt: TGTGCCTGGAGTGGGTGGGAGAACAGGGTGGTCACTGAAGCTTTCTTT

clone_size: .
j_call: TRBJ1-5
d_call: TRBD1
v_call: TRBV28
cdr3_aa: CASNGAGTGNQPQHF
cdr3_nt: TGTGCCAGCAACGGAGCCGGGACAGGTAATCAGCCCCAGCATTTT

clone_size: .
j_call: TRBJ1-4
d_call: .
v_call: TRBV19
cdr3_aa: CASRGGFATNEKLFF
cdr3_nt: TGTGCCAGTAGGGGGGGCTTTGCAACTAATGAAAAACTGTTTTTT

clone_size: few
j_call: TRBJ2-1
d_call: .
v_call: TRBV4-1
cdr3_aa: CASSQARQGRNEQFF
cdr3_nt: TGCGCCAGCAGCCAAGCGCGTCAGGGTAGGAATGAGCAGTTCTTC

clone_size: .
j_call: TRBJ1-2
d_call: TRBD1
v_call: TRBV7-9
cdr3_aa: CASSPTGYGYTF
cdr3_nt: TGTGCCAGCAGCCCGACAGGGTATGGCTACACCTTC

clone_size: .
j_call: TRBJ1-2
d_call: .
v_call: TRBV6-4
cdr3_aa: CASSDGGEAGYTF
cdr3_nt: TGTGCCAGCAGTGACGGCGGGGAGGCTGGCTACACCTTC

clone_size: .
j_call: TRBJ2-3
d_call: .
v_call: TRBV6-4
cdr3_aa: CASSAALGGGTDTQYF
cdr3_nt: TGTGCCAGCAGTGCCGCCTTGGGGGGTGGCACAGATACGCAGTATTTT

clone_size: .
j_call: TRBJ1-1
d_call: TRBD1
v_call: TRBV2
cdr3_aa: CASSGQGANTEAFF
cdr3_nt: TGTGCCAGCAGTGGACAGGGGGCGAACACTGAAGCTTTCTTT

clone_size: .
j_call: TRBJ1-2
d_call: TRBD1
v_call: TRBV5-1
cdr3_aa: CASSLADRGLYGYTF
cdr3_nt: TGCGCCAGCAGCTTGGCAGACAGGGGCCTATATGGCTACACCTTC

clone_size: .
j_call: TRBJ1-2
d_call: .
v_call: TRBV20-1
cdr3_aa: CSASSLARDDTF
cdr3_nt: TGCAGTGCTAGTTCGCTGGCCAGGGACGACACCTTC

clone_size: .
j_call: TRBJ2-2
d_call: .
v_call: TRBV3-1/TRBV3-2
cdr3_aa: CASIGTTNTGELFF
cdr3_nt: TGTGCCTCTATAGGGACGACGAACACCGGGGAGCTGTTTTTT

clone_size: .
j_call: TRBJ1-5
d_call: .
v_call: TRBV5-1
cdr3_aa: CASSIQDPSGPQHF
cdr3_nt: TGCGCCAGCAGCATCCAGGACCCCTCTGGGCCCCAGCATTTT

clone_size: few
j_call: TRBJ1-6
d_call: .
v_call: TRBV19
cdr3_aa: CASSRGQVGSPLHF
cdr3_nt: TGTGCCAGTAGCCGCGGGCAGGTGGGTTCACCCCTCCACTTT

clone_size: once
j_call: TRBJ1-5
d_call: .
v_call: TRBV11-2
cdr3_aa: CASSSGQFQPQHF
cdr3_nt: TGTGCCAGCAGCTCAGGACAGTTCCAGCCCCAGCATTTT

clone_size: .
j_call: TRBJ1-1
d_call: .
v_call: TRBV7-8
cdr3_aa: CASSRDGNTEAFF
cdr3_nt: TGTGCCAGCAGCCGAGACGGGAACACTGAAGCTTTCTTT

clone_size: .
j_call: TRBJ1-2
d_call: .
v_call: TRBV30
cdr3_aa: CAWSVRGGDYGYTF
cdr3_nt: TGTGCCTGGAGTGTACGGGGAGGGGACTATGGCTACACCTTC

clone_size: .
j_call: TRBJ2-3
d_call: TRBD1
v_call: TRBV9
cdr3_aa: CASSTWTGESGVSTDTQYF
cdr3_nt: TGTGCCAGCAGCACGTGGACAGGGGAAAGCGGAGTTAGCACAGATACGCAGTATTTT

clone_size: .
j_call: TRBJ1-6
d_call: .
v_call: TRBV7-2
cdr3_aa: CASTDSNSPLHF
cdr3_nt: TGTGCCAGCACTGACTCAAATTCACCCCTCCACTTT

clone_size: .
j_call: TRBJ1-2
d_call: .
v_call: TRBV28
cdr3_aa: CASTLRGEGYGYTF
cdr3_nt: TGTGCCAGCACCTTAAGGGGGGAGGGGTATGGCTACACCTTC

clone_size: .
j_call: TRBJ1-2
d_call: TRBD1
v_call: TRBV7-9
cdr3_aa: CASSPRDRNYGYTF
cdr3_nt: TGTGCCAGCAGCCCCCGGGACAGAAACTATGGCTACACCTTC

clone_size: .
j_call: TRBJ2-1
d_call: .
v_call: TRBV29-1
cdr3_aa: CSVFRVHEQFF
cdr3_nt: TGCAGCGTTTTTAGGGTCCATGAGCAGTTCTTC

clone_size: .
j_call: TRBJ2-1
d_call: TRBD1
v_call: TRBV4-1
cdr3_aa: CASSAPGDRGDEQFF
cdr3_nt: TGCGCCAGCAGCGCGCCCGGGGACAGGGGCGATGAGCAGTTCTTC

clone_size: .
j_call: TRBJ2-7
d_call: TRBD2
v_call: TRBV3-1/TRBV3-2
cdr3_aa: CASSPLSLAGGSEQYF
cdr3_nt: TGTGCCAGCAGCCCGCTCTCACTAGCGGGGGGCTCCGAGCAGTACTTC

clone_size: once
j_call: TRBJ1-1
d_call: .
v_call: TRBV4-1
cdr3_aa: CASSQVGPFGREAFF
cdr3_nt: TGCGCCAGCAGCCAAGTGGGGCCTTTTGGAAGAGAAGCTTTCTTT

clone_size: .
j_call: TRBJ2-4
d_call: .
v_call: TRBV18
cdr3_aa: CASSPDRAKNIQYF
cdr3_nt: TGTGCCAGCTCACCAGACAGAGCCAAAAACATTCAGTACTTC

clone_size: .
j_call: TRBJ1-5
d_call: .
v_call: TRBV11-3
cdr3_aa: CASSYQPQHF
cdr3_nt: TGTGCCAGCAGCTATCAGCCCCAGCATTTT

clone_size: .
j_call: TRBJ1-1
d_call: .
v_call: TRBV19
cdr3_aa: CASSTGLTVNTEAFF
cdr3_nt: TGTGCCAGTAGTACGGGCCTGACAGTGAACACTGAAGCTTTCTTT

clone_size: .
j_call: TRBJ2-2
d_call: .
v_call: TRBV9
cdr3_aa: CASSVGRALNTGELFF
cdr3_nt: TGTGCCAGCAGCGTAGGGCGGGCCCTGAACACCGGGGAGCTGTTTTTT

clone_size: .
j_call: TRBJ1-2
d_call: .
v_call: TRBV28
cdr3_aa: CASEGHYGYTF
cdr3_nt: TGTGCCAGCGAGGGGCACTATGGCTACACCTTC

clone_size: .
j_call: TRBJ2-7
d_call: .
v_call: TRBV5-1
cdr3_aa: CASSWNRDSHEQYF
cdr3_nt: TGCGCCAGCAGCTGGAACCGGGACTCCCACGAGCAGTACTTC

clone_size: .
j_call: TRBJ1-5
d_call: .
v_call: TRBV29-1
cdr3_aa: CSVKLGGGKSNQPQHF
cdr3_nt: TGCAGCGTTAAACTTGGGGGAGGAAAAAGCAATCAGCCCCAGCATTTT

clone_size: once
j_call: TRBJ1-1
d_call: TRBD1
v_call: TRBV7-3
cdr3_aa: CASRLSGQNKAFF
cdr3_nt: TGTGCCAGCAGGTTATCGGGACAGAACAAGGCTTTCTTT

clone_size: .
j_call: TRBJ2-4
d_call: TRBD1
v_call: TRBV10-2
cdr3_aa: CASTGQGDIQYF
cdr3_nt: TGCGCCAGCACAGGACAGGGGGACATTCAGTACTTC

clone_size: .
j_call: TRBJ1-3
d_call: .
v_call: TRBV12-5
cdr3_aa: CASGLRVAISGNTIYF
cdr3_nt: TGTGCTAGTGGTTTGAGGGTGGCAATCTCTGGAAACACCATATATTTT

clone_size: .
j_call: TRBJ1-5
d_call: .
v_call: TRBV10-3
cdr3_aa: CAISEKGHSNQPQHF
cdr3_nt: TGTGCCATCAGTGAAAAGGGGCATAGCAATCAGCCCCAGCATTTT

clone_size: .
j_call: TRBJ1-2
d_call: TRBD1
v_call: TRBV4-3
cdr3_aa: CASTYRGRRDRLTNYGYTF
cdr3_nt: TGCGCCAGCACCTATCGCGGTAGGCGGGACAGATTAACTAACTATGGCTACACCTTC

clone_size: .
j_call: TRBJ1-1
d_call: .
v_call: TRBV5-8
cdr3_aa: CASSLRTGVNTEAFF
cdr3_nt: TGTGCCAGCAGCTTGAGAACGGGTGTGAACACTGAAGCTTTCTTT

clone_size: .
j_call: TRBJ1-1
d_call: .
v_call: TRBV6-2/TRBV6-3
cdr3_aa: CASSYGGTEAFF
cdr3_nt: TGTGCCAGCAGTTATGGTGGCACTGAAGCTTTCTTT

clone_size: .
j_call: TRBJ1-6
d_call: .
v_call: TRBV7-8
cdr3_aa: CASSLAPTGNNSPLHF
cdr3_nt: TGTGCCAGCAGCTTAGCGCCTACAGGGAACAATTCACCCCTCCACTTT

clone_size: .
j_call: TRBJ2-3
d_call: .
v_call: TRBV11-3
cdr3_aa: CASRTTYPDTQYF
cdr3_nt: TGTGCCAGCAGAACTACCTATCCGGATACGCAGTATTTT

clone_size: .
j_call: TRBJ2-7
d_call: .
v_call: TRBV7-8
cdr3_aa: CASSLGAREQYF
cdr3_nt: TGTGCCAGCAGCTTAGGGGCGCGCGAGCAGTACTTC